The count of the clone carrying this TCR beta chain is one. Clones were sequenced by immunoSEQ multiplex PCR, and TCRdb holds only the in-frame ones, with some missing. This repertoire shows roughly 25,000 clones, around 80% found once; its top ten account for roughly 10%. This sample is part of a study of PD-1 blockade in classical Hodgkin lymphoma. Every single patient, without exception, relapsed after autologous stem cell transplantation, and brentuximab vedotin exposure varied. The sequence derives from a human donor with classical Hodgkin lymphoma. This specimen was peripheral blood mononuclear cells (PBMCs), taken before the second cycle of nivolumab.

The CDR3: CASSLGGSANTGELFF. The CDR3 DNA sequence: TGCGCCAGCAGCTTGGGGGGGAGCGCGAACACCGGGGAGCTGTTTTTT. V usage is TRBV5-1 and J usage is TRBJ2-2; possibly TRBD1 or TRBD2 for D (5 bases each). CDR1 and CDR2 (germline): SGHRS, YFSETQ. The V end was cut by 0 bases, the J end by 0 bases, with 9 bases between. This CDR3 has 16 amino acids.